Here is one T cell receptor beta chain with its context. Its target is not known. TCRdb re-called the 5' RACE reads and catalogs CDR3 proteins one per entry, DNA excluded. The sample shows around 470,000 distinct CDR3 sequences, and roughly 1.4% sits with its ten largest clones. The length of the CDR3 is 16 residues. Germline CDR1 and CDR2: SGDLS and YYNGEE. These data come from a study of T cells expressing NK-cell markers. Study-level information: All TCR beta repertoires analysed originated from sorted CD3+CD56+NKG2C+, CD3+CD56+NKG2C- and CD3+CD56-NKG2C+ T cells. One of eight sequenced donors was HCMV-seronegative; the other seven were seropositive.

Notes on the study in general: Of CD8+ T cells, 1.0-7.0% belonged to dominant NKG2C+ clonotypes in several donors.

Sequenced: blood T cells: a sorted CD56 or NKG2C T cell subset, CD4+ or CD8+ T cells, or bulk PBMC T cells (not recorded which). This TCR was sampled from a woman aged 45-65 years in good health. The chain couples TRBV9 to TRBJ2-6. The CDR3: CASSPKGLAGANVLTF.